The clone carrying this TCR beta chain was seen a few times. PCR was performed using 60 Vbeta and 13 Jbeta primers. The method was immunoSEQ multiplex PCR; TCRdb's version includes in-frame clones alone and lacks a portion of them. The sample lists roughly 69,000 clones, about three quarters occurring once. These data originate in a study of cytomegalovirus exposure and HLA in healthy donors. Germline CDR1 reads LNHDA; CDR2 reads SQIVND (reference sequence). This CDR3 has 14 amino acids. J lost 4 bases, V lost 6 bases, and 4 bases had no gene match. The TCR was taken from a man aged 18 to 30 in good health and CMV-seronegative. Sequencing input: PBMCs. The V call is TRBV19, the J call TRBJ2-3, with 10 nucleotides matching TRBD1. CDR3 DNA sequence: TGTGCCAGTAGCTGGACAGGGGGATCAGATACGCAGTATTTT. Translation gives CASSWTGGSDTQYF.